The present T cell receptor (beta chain) was sequenced within a study of shared clonotypes between healthy human individuals. Study results and limitations: Generally, estimated richness proved larger in naive subsets than it did in memory subsets.

This clone was seen at least ten times. The antigen is not known. All donors were healthy HIV-negative adults lacking recent acute infections or vaccinations. This CDR3 has 19 residues. Germline V CDR1 and CDR2: SGHNT, YENEEA. Trimming took 1 base from V and 0 from J; bases not matched to a gene: 8. Repertoires were generated with immunoSEQ multiplex PCR, while TCRdb's copy carries only in-frame clones and drops some. The sample has nearly 1 million clones, approximately 80% seen once. This receptor was identified in a young man in good health. The chain carries TRBV11-3 and TRBJ2-7; 14 bases fit TRBD2. Material for sequencing was memory CD4+ T cells sorted from blood. This sample's subset: CD45RA-negative fraction. CDR3 sequence (DNA): TGTGCCAGCAGCTTAGTTGGGACTAGCGGGGGCCCGAGCTCCTACGAGCAGTACTTC. Its protein product is CASSLVGTSGGPSSYEQYF.